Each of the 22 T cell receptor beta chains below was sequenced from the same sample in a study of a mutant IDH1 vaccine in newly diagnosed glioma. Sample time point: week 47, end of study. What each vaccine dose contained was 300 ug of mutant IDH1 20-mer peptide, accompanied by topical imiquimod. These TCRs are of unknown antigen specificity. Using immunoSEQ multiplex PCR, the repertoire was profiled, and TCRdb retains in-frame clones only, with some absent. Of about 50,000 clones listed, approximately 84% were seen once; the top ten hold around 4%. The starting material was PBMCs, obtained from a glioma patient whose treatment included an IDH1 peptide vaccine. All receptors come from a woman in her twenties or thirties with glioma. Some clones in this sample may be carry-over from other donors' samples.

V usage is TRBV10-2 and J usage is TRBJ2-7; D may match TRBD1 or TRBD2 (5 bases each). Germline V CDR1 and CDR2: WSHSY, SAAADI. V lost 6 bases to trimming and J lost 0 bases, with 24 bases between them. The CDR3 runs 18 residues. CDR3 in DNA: TGCGCCAGCAGCGACCTCCTCCGCTTGGGGGACCCCTCCTACGAGCAGTACTTC. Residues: CASSDLLRLGDPSYEQYF.

The CDR3 coding sequence is TGTGCCAGCAGCTTGTTACACGAGCAGTACTTC. It encodes CASSLLHEQYF. The chain combines TRBV5-6 with TRBJ2-7; D ambiguous. The V gene's germline CDR1 is SGHDT and CDR2 YYEEEE. The CDR3 has 11 residues. V lost 1 base and J lost 5, with 4 bases in between.

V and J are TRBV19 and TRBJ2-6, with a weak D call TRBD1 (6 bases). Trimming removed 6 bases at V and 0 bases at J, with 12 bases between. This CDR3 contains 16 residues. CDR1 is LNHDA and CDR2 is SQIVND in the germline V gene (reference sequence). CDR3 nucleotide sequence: TGTGCCAGTAGAGGGACATCGATCTCTGGGGCCAACGTCCTGACTTTC. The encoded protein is CASRGTSISGANVLTF.

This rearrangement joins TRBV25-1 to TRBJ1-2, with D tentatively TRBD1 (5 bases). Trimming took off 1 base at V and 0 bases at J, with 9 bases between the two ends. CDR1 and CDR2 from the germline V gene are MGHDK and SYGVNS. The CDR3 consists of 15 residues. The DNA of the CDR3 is TGTGCCAGCAGTGAATGGGACCAGACTAACTATGGCTACACCTTC. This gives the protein CASSEWDQTNYGYTF.

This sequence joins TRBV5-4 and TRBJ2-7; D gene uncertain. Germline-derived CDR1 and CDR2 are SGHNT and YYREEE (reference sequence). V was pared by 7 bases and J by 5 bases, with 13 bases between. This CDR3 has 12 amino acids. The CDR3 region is CASGVGSHEQYF. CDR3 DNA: TGTGCCAGCGGGGTGGGGTCCCACGAGCAGTACTTC. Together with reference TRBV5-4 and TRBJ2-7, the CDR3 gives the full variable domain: ETGVTQSPTHLIKTRGQQVTLRCSSQSGHNTVSWYQQALGQGPQFIFQYYREEENGRGNFPPRFSGLQFPNYSSELNVNALELDDSALYLCASGVGSHEQYFGPGTRLTVT.

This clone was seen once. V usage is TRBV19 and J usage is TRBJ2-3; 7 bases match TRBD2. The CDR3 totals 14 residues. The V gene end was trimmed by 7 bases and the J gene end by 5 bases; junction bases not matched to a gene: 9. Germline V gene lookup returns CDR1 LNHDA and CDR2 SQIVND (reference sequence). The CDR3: CASIPGRLGDTQYF. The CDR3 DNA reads TGTGCCAGTATCCCCGGGAGGCTGGGAGATACGCAGTATTTT. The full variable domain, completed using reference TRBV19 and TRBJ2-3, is DGGITQSPKYLFRKEGQNVTLSCEQNLNHDAMYWYRQDPGQGLRLIYYSQIVNDFQKGDIAEGYSVSREKKESFPLTVTSAQKNPTAFYLCASIPGRLGDTQYFGPGTRLTVL.

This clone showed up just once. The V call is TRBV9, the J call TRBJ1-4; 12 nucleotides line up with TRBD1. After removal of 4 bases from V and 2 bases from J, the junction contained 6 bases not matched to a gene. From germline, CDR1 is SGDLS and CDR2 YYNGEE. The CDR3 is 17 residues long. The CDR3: CASSPPGTGGTNEKLFF. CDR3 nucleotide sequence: TGTGCCAGCAGCCCTCCCGGGACAGGGGGCACTAATGAAAAACTGTTTTTT.

CDR3 sequence (DNA): TGTGCGGTAGACACGGGCGATGGCTACACCTTC. It is translated as CAVDTGDGYTF. The chain couples TRBV7-9 to TRBJ1-2; no reliable D call. Germline V CDR1 and CDR2: SEHNR, FQNEAQ (reference sequence). CDR3 length equals 11 residues.

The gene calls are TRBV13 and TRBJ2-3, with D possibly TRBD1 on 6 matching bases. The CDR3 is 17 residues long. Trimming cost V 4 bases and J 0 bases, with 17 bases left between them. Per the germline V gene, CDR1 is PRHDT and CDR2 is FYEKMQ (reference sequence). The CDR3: CASSSWTATKSTDTQYF. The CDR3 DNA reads TGTGCCAGCAGCTCATGGACAGCCACTAAAAGCACAGATACGCAGTATTTT.

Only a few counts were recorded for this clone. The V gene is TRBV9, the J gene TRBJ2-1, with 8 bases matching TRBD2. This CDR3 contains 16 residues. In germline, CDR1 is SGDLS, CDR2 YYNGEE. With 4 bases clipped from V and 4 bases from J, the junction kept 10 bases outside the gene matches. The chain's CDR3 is CASSYTSGSSYNEQFF. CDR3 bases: TGTGCCAGCAGCTATACTAGCGGTTCGTCTTACAATGAGCAGTTCTTC. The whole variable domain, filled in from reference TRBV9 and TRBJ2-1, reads DSGVTQTPKHLITATGQRVTLRCSPRSGDLSVYWYQQSLDQGLQFLIQYYNGEERAKGNILERFSAQQFPDLHSELNLSSLELGDSALYFCASSYTSGSSYNEQFFGPGTRLTVL.

The CDR3 reads CASSRGSGVSGANVLTF. CDR3 coding DNA: TGCGCCAGCAGCCGGGGTAGCGGGGTCTCTGGGGCCAACGTCCTGACTTTC. The rearrangement uses TRBV4-1 and TRBJ2-6, with TRBD2 identical over 8 bases. Germline V CDR1 and CDR2: MGHRA, YSYEKL. The CDR3 length is 17 residues. V lost 4 bases and J lost 0; bases outside the gene matches: 5.

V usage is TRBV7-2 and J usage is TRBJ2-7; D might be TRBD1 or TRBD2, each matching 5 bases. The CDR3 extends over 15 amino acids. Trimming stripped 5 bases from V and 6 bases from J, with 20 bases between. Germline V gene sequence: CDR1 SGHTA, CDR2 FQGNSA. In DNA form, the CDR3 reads TGTGCCAGCAGCGGGGGAAGTGGAGGTTTCCGCGAGCAGTACTTC. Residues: CASSGGSGGFREQYF.

CDR3 protein: CATSRDRDGSPLHF. The CDR3 coding sequence is TGTGCCACCAGCAGAGACAGGGATGGTTCACCCCTCCACTTT. J is TRBJ1-6 and V is TRBV15, with D possibly TRBD1 on 5 matching bases. The germline V gene has CDR1 LNHNV and CDR2 YYDKDF (reference sequence). The CDR3 totals 14 residues. Trimming cost V 0 bases and J 9 bases, with 9 bases left between them.

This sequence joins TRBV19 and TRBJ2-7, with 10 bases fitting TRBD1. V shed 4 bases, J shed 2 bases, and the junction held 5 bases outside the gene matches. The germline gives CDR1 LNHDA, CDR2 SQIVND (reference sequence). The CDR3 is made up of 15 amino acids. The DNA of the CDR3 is TGTGCCAGTAGTACGGGACAGGGGTGGGCCTACGAGCAGTACTTC. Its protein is CASSTGQGWAYEQYF.

CDR3 sequence: CASSLFGETYEQYF. The CDR3 region has the DNA TGTGCCAGCAGCTTATTCGGGGAGACCTACGAGCAGTACTTC. This chain links TRBV7-6 with TRBJ2-7; perhaps TRBD2 as D (5 bases). Per the germline V gene, CDR1 is SGHVS and CDR2 is FNYEAQ. Trimming pared 2 bases from V and 2 bases from J, leaving 10 bases between. This CDR3 has 14 residues.

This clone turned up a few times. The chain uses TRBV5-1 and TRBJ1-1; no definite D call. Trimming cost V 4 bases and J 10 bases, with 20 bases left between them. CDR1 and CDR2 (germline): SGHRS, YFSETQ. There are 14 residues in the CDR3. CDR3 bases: TGCGCCAGCAGCCCTGACACCGTCGGATATGGAGCTTTCTTT. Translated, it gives CASSPDTVGYGAFF.

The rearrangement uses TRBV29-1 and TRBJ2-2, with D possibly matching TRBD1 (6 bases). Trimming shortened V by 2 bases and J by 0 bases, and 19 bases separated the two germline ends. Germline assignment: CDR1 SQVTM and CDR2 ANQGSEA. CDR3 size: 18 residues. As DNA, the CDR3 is TGCAGCGTTGAACGGTTCACCGGGACACCGGCGAACACCGGGGAGCTGTTTTTT. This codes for CSVERFTGTPANTGELFF.

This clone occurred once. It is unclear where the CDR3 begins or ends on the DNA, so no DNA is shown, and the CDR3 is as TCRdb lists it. This CDR3 is CASGFAGGIYF. The V gene is TRBV12-5, the J gene TRBJ2-7; TRBD1 reflects the table's D call only, with no check against the DNA. The CDR3 has 11 residues if both end residues are counted. Germline lookup yields CDR1 LGHNT and CDR2 FRNRAP.

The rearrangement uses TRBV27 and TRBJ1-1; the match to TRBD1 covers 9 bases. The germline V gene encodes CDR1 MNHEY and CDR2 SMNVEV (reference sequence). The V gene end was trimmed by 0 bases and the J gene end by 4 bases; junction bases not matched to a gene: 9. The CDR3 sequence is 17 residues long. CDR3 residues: CASSLSGTGLSGTEAFF. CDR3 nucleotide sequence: TGTGCCAGCAGTTTATCGGGGACAGGGCTCTCGGGCACTGAAGCTTTCTTT.

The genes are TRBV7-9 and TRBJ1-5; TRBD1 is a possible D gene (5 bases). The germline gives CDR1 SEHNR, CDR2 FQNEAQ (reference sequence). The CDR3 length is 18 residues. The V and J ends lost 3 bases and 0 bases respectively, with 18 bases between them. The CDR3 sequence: CASSFTGQGPYSNQPQHF. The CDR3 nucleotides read TGTGCCAGCAGCTTCACTGGGCAGGGCCCTTATAGCAATCAGCCCCAGCATTTT.

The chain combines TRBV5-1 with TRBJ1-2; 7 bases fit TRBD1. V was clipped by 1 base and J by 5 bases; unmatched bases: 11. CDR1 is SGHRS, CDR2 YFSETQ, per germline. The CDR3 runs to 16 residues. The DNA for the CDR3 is TGCGCCAGCAGCTTGTGGGGGGACAGACGCGGTTATGGCTACACCTTC. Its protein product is CASSLWGDRRGYGYTF.

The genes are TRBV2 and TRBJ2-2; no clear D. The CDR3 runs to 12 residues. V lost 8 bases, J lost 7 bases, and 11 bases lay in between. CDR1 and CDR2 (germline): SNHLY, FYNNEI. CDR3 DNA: TGTGCCAGCGCCTTTCTGGGCGGGGAGCTGTTTTTT. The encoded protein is CASAFLGGELFF.